The 18 T cell receptor beta chains below all came from one sample that was sequenced in a study of cytomegalovirus exposure and HLA in healthy donors. The primer mix had 60 Vbeta and 13 Jbeta primers. Clones were read by immunoSEQ multiplex PCR, and TCRdb kept only the in-frame ones, dropping some. Of about 170,000 clones in the sample, 75% to 90% are singletons; the top ten hold about 2.3%. The sequenced sample was PBMCs. These receptors were obtained from a male donor in good health and CMV-seronegative.

The chain joins TRBV6-5 to TRBJ1-3; perhaps TRBD1 as D (5 bases). V was trimmed by 0 bases and J by 0 bases, leaving 9 bases between them. There are 16 residues in the CDR3. Germline V CDR1 and CDR2: MNHEY, SVGAGI. CDR3 coding DNA: TGTGCCAGCAGTTACTCGATCGGGGGCTCTGGAAACACCATATATTTT. Protein product: CASSYSIGGSGNTIYF.

This sequence joins TRBV2 and TRBJ1-5; D call uncertain. The CDR3 has 13 residues. Germline CDR1 and CDR2: SNHLY and FYNNEI. Trimming stripped 5 bases from V and 0 bases from J, with 5 bases between. This CDR3 is CASSFSSNQPQHF. CDR3 coding DNA: TGTGCCAGCAGTTTTAGTAGCAATCAGCCCCAGCATTTT.

V and J are TRBV30 and TRBJ1-2, with 7 nucleotides matching TRBD1. Losses at the gene ends were 1 base for V and 4 bases for J; bases not matched to a gene: 3. Germline-derived CDR1 and CDR2 are GTSNPN and SVGIG (reference sequence). This CDR3 region has 13 residues. CDR3 nucleotides: TGTGCCTGGAGTGGACAGGGAGTCTATGGCTACACCTTC. It encodes CAWSGQGVYGYTF.

V is TRBV6-5 and J is TRBJ2-3; a possible D gene is TRBD2 (6 bases). Germline V CDR1 and CDR2: MNHEY, SVGAGI. V shed 3 bases and J shed 2 bases, with 15 bases lying between them. The CDR3 covers 16 residues. The CDR3 loop reads CASSYGGFRYTDTQYF. The CDR3 coding sequence is TGTGCCAGCAGTTATGGGGGGTTTCGGTACACAGATACGCAGTATTTT.

This sequence joins TRBV18 and TRBJ2-7, with D possibly TRBD1 on 5 matching bases. Per germline, CDR1 KGHSH and CDR2 LQKENI. This CDR3 contains 14 residues. Trimming left V 3 bases short and J 1 base short, with 10 bases between. As DNA, the CDR3 is TGTGCCAGCTCACCTCTTGACAGTTCCTACGAGCAGTACTTC. This sequence encodes CASSPLDSSYEQYF.

This chain connects TRBV2 to TRBJ1-2; D may be TRBD1 (6 bases). Per the germline V gene, CDR1 is SNHLY and CDR2 is FYNNEI. Trimming removed 5 bases at V and 8 bases at J, with 12 bases between. The CDR3 runs to 12 residues. CDR3 bases: TGTGCCAGCAGTCCCGGACAGTGGGGCTACACCTTC. Amino acid sequence: CASSPGQWGYTF.

This chain connects TRBV5-6 to TRBJ2-3; weak D call: TRBD1 (5 bases). V lost 3 bases and J lost 3, with 14 bases in between. This CDR3 contains 15 residues. Germline V gene data show CDR1 as SGHDT and CDR2 as YYEEEE. The CDR3 sequence: CASSSRADVTDTQYF. As DNA, the CDR3 is TGTGCCAGCAGCTCCAGGGCCGATGTGACAGATACGCAGTATTTT.

This clone has only one observation. V usage is TRBV29-1 and J usage is TRBJ2-1, with 14 bases matching TRBD2. This CDR3 is 17 amino acids long. V lost 5 bases and J lost 8; bases outside the gene matches: 14. The germline V gene has CDR1 SQVTM and CDR2 ANQGSEA. The CDR3 nucleotides read TGCAGCGTTTGGGGACTAGCGGGGGCAGGGTTGGGCGATGAGCAGTTCTTC. This translates into CSVWGLAGAGLGDEQFF.

This chain connects TRBV11-2 to TRBJ1-1; D perhaps matches TRBD1 (5 bases). This CDR3 is 14 amino acids long. The V end lost 0 bases, the J end lost 11 bases, and 16 bases lay between the germline ends. Germline V gives CDR1 SGHAT, CDR2 FQNNGV. This CDR3 reads CASSLEWQGGSAFF. CDR3 nucleotides: TGTGCCAGCAGCTTAGAATGGCAGGGTGGTTCGGCTTTCTTT. Supplemented by reference TRBV11-2 and TRBJ1-1, the full variable domain reads EAGVAQSPRYKIIEKRQSVAFWCNPISGHATLYWYQQILGQGPKLLIQFQNNGVVDDSQLPKDRFSAERLKGVDSTLKIQPAKLEDSAVYLCASSLEWQGGSAFFGQGTRLTVV.

This chain joins TRBV2 and TRBJ2-7; no firm D call. CDR1 is SNHLY, CDR2 FYNNEI, per germline. CDR3 length: 14 amino acids. V lost 2 bases and J lost 5, with 13 bases in between. CDR3 nucleotides: TGTGCCAGCAGTGAAAATCCGGGTTCGGACGAGCAGTACTTC. It is translated as CASSENPGSDEQYF.

The chain carries TRBV6-6 and TRBJ1-4; 7 positions agree with TRBD1. There are 13 residues in the CDR3. J gave up 3 bases and V 9 bases, and 4 bases lay outside the gene matches. The germline V gene encodes CDR1 MNHNY and CDR2 SVGAGI (reference sequence). The CDR3 here is CASGGQPNEKLFF. The CDR3, as DNA: TGTGCCAGTGGGGGACAGCCTAATGAAAAACTGTTTTTT.

This chain uses TRBV5-4 with TRBJ1-3; 7 bases line up with TRBD1. Per the germline V gene, CDR1 is SGHNT and CDR2 is YYREEE (reference sequence). This CDR3 contains 16 residues. The V and J ends lost 5 bases and 2 bases, in that order; junction bases with no gene match: 10. The CDR3 protein is CASSLRTGSTGNTIYF. In DNA form, the CDR3 reads TGTGCCAGCAGTTTGAGGACAGGATCTACTGGAAACACCATATATTTT.

A single count supports this clone. This sequence joins TRBV5-1 and TRBJ2-5; tentatively, D is TRBD2 (6 bases). This CDR3 spans 16 amino acids. With 9 bases removed from V and 3 bases from J, the gap between germline ends came to 24 bases. Germline values: CDR1 SGHRS, CDR2 YFSETQ. CDR3 in DNA: TGCGCCACCAGATTTTCACCGGGACTGAGTAAAGAGACCCAGTACTTC. Its protein is CATRFSPGLSKETQYF.

V gene TRBV7-9 combines with J gene TRBJ2-2; D remains ambiguous. V was trimmed by 5 bases and J by 5 bases, leaving 9 bases between them. Germline CDR1 and CDR2: SEHNR and FQNEAQ (reference sequence). CDR3 length: 13 residues. The DNA of the CDR3 is TGTGCCAGCAGCCCGTTCAGTACCGGGGAGCTGTTTTTT. It encodes CASSPFSTGELFF.

In DNA, the CDR3 is TGTGCCAGCAGCTTTGAGGGGGCGCTTGGCTACACCTTC. Its translation: CASSFEGALGYTF. This chain links TRBV7-9 with TRBJ1-2; TRBD1 aligns across 7 bases. With V trimmed by 3 bases and J by 7 bases, 5 bases remained unmatched. The length of the CDR3 is 13 residues. CDR1 and CDR2 (germline): SEHNR, FQNEAQ (reference sequence).

This chain joins TRBV5-4 and TRBJ2-7; TRBD1 matches at 7 bases. This CDR3 is 14 amino acids long. Germline assignment: CDR1 SGHNT and CDR2 YYREEE (reference sequence). V gave up 3 bases and J gave up 6 bases; unmatched junction bases: 9. CDR3 sequence (DNA): TGTGCCAGCAGCTCTCGGACAGGTTTTGGCGAGCAGTACTTC. Its protein product is CASSSRTGFGEQYF. The whole variable domain, remainder taken from reference TRBV5-4 and TRBJ2-7, is ETGVTQSPTHLIKTRGQQVTLRCSSQSGHNTVSWYQQALGQGPQFIFQYYREEENGRGNFPPRFSGLQFPNYSSELNVNALELDDSALYLCASSSRTGFGEQYFGPGTRLTVT.

V gene TRBV9 combines with J gene TRBJ1-1, with TRBD1 identical over 7 bases. Germline lookup yields CDR1 SGDLS and CDR2 YYNGEE. V was clipped by 5 bases and J by 5 bases; unmatched bases: 6. The CDR3 has 13 amino acids. The CDR3 DNA reads as TGTGCCAGCAGTGAACAGGGGTGGACTGAAGCTTTCTTT. Protein product: CASSEQGWTEAFF.

The chain is built from TRBV7-9 and TRBJ1-5, with D perhaps TRBD1 (6 bases). The ends were cut back, 9 bases at V and 6 bases at J, with 24 bases in the middle. In germline, CDR1 is SEHNR, CDR2 FQNEAQ (reference sequence). CDR3 length: 16 residues. CDR3 coding DNA: TGTGCCAGACGGAAGGGAGGGACAAGGAGAAGTCAGCCCCAGCATTTT. Translated: CARRKGGTRRSQPQHF.